This record covers a single TCR beta chain. The target of this receptor is not known. No base quality values were provided; no much bigger clone lies one nucleotide off. Clipping removes 3 bases from V and 4 bases from J, with 2 as the unmatched junction base count. The germline V gene encodes CDR1 KGHSH and CDR2 LQKENI. There are 13 amino acids in the CDR3, from cysteine to phenylalanine inclusive. The DNA shown is the 39-base CDR3, in frame from base 1. This specimen comes from a study of T cell changes during pregnancy in multiple sclerosis (dated by TCRdb to between 2018 and 2020). The study in broad terms: The study examined how the T cell repertoire changed over the course of pregnancy in women with multiple sclerosis.

Libraries were prepared through the immunoSEQ multiplex PCR assay. TCRdb retrieved this table from immuneACCESS and kept in-frame rearrangements only. Not all clones are present; in checked studies, unresolved V genes account for under half, and no reason is known for the remainder. The sample table lists around 75,000 clones, roughly 90% of them with a count of one. Just under 0.3% of the sample comes from the top ten. The sequence links TRBV18 to TRBJ1-2; TRBD1 aligns with 7 central bases. This TCR came from a female donor in good health, enrolled as a control in a pregnancy study. This specimen consisted of CD4+ T cells from peripheral blood mononuclear cells, obtained in the third trimester of pregnancy. The DNA sequence is TGTGCCAGCTCACCGGGACAGTCCTATGGCTACACCTTC. It translates as CASSPGQSYGYTF.